These 21 T cell receptor beta chains were sequenced from one sample in a study of T cells in Graves' hyperthyroidism and ophthalmopathy. RNA transcripts were the template for amplifying TCR beta CDR3 regions. Initially, a first-round RT-PCR of the TCR CDR3 employed the HTBI primer set. TCRdb passed the multiplex PCR reads through MiXCR, listing each CDR3 protein once. This table has about 640,000 distinct CDR3 sequences, 20% appearing once. The sample was blood. The receptors come from a man younger than 45 with Graves' ophthalmopathy.

The rearrangement uses TRBV30 and TRBJ1-5, with D maybe TRBD1 (5 bases). Germline V gene sequence: CDR1 GTSNPN, CDR2 SVGIG (reference sequence). V lost 0 bases and J 1 base, leaving 7 bases between the germline ends. This CDR3 is built from 14 residues. The DNA for the CDR3 is TGTGCCTGGAGTGTAGAGGGGAGCAATCAGCCCCAGCATTTT. Encoded protein: CAWSVEGSNQPQHF.

This clonotype was seen a single time. This CDR3 is CASSEGQGAGGAKNIQYF. The DNA of the CDR3 is TGTGCCAGCAGCGAGGGACAGGGGGCAGGTGGGGCCAAAAACATTCAGTACTTC. This chain connects TRBV9 to TRBJ2-4; 12 positions agree with TRBD1. This CDR3 spans 18 amino acids. Germline CDR1 is SGDLS and CDR2 is YYNGEE. The V gene end was trimmed by 3 bases and the J gene end by 1 base; junction bases not matched to a gene: 8. The whole variable domain, remainder taken from reference TRBV9 and TRBJ2-4, is DSGVTQTPKHLITATGQRVTLRCSPRSGDLSVYWYQQSLDQGLQFLIQYYNGEERAKGNILERFSAQQFPDLHSELNLSSLELGDSALYFCASSEGQGAGGAKNIQYFGAGTRLSVL.

This clonotype was seen at least ten times. This sequence joins TRBV7-2 and TRBJ2-2; D assignment may be TRBD1 or TRBD2 (5 bases each). The ends were cut back, 5 bases at V and 3 bases at J, with 13 bases in the middle. Germline CDR1 reads SGHTA; CDR2 reads FQGNSA. This CDR3 region has 15 residues. This CDR3 reads CASSKSREYTGELFF. CDR3 bases: TGTGCCAGCAGCAAATCCAGGGAGTACACCGGGGAGCTGTTTTTT. Together with reference TRBV7-2 and TRBJ2-2, the CDR3 gives the full variable domain: GAGVSQSPSNKVTEKGKDVELRCDPISGHTALYWYRQSLGQGLEFLIYFQGNSAPDKSGLPSDRFSAERTGGSVSTLTIQRTQQEDSAVYLCASSKSREYTGELFFGEGSRLTVL.

This clonotype was counted many times. The chain combines TRBV5-1 with TRBJ1-1, with TRBD1 as a possible D gene (5 bases). V gave up 2 bases and J gave up 4 bases, with 12 bases separating them. This CDR3 spans 14 amino acids. Germline-derived CDR1 and CDR2 are SGHRS and YFSETQ. The CDR3 DNA reads TGCGCCAGCAGCTTTCTTGGGGGAACCACTGAAGCTTTCTTT. This codes for CASSFLGGTTEAFF.

Many counts were recorded for this clonotype. This chain links TRBV12-3 or TRBV12-4 with TRBJ1-5; the D is unclear. Trimming removed 5 bases from V and 5 bases from J, with 7 bases in between. The CDR3 spans 12 residues. The CDR3 DNA reads as TGTGCCAGCAGTCTCTTGTATCAGCCCCAGCATTTT. Translating it yields CASSLLYQPQHF.

In this sample, this clonotype turned up many times. The chain joins TRBV12-3 or TRBV12-4 to TRBJ2-1, with D tentatively TRBD1 (5 bases). This CDR3 contains 15 residues. Trimming left V 5 bases short and J 3 bases short, with 14 bases between. In nucleotides, the CDR3 is TGTGCCAGCAGTCTCTCTAGGGGCCGCTACAATGAGCAGTTCTTC. This codes for CASSLSRGRYNEQFF.

This chain joins TRBV7-9 and TRBJ2-1; weak D call: TRBD2 (6 bases). Germline CDR1 and CDR2: SEHNR and FQNEAQ (reference sequence). The CDR3 is made up of 15 amino acids. Trimming removed 1 base at V and 5 bases at J, with 12 bases between. Here the CDR3 reads CASSLVRGTHNEQFF. As DNA, the CDR3 is TGTGCCAGCAGCTTAGTGCGCGGGACCCACAATGAGCAGTTCTTC.

There are many counts of this clonotype. The V gene is TRBV9, the J gene TRBJ2-3; D is perhaps TRBD1 or TRBD2 (5 bases each). Trimming cost V 3 bases and J 1 base, with 18 bases left between them. The V gene's germline CDR1 is SGDLS and CDR2 YYNGEE. The CDR3 consists of 17 residues. In DNA form, the CDR3 reads TGTGCCAGCAGCGAGCGACAGAGGCTAGCTGGCACAGATACGCAGTATTTT. Translation: CASSERQRLAGTDTQYF.

This clonotype was seen repeatedly, ten times or more. The chain recombines TRBV28 with TRBJ2-1; maybe TRBD2 (6 bases). The CDR3 length is 15 residues. CDR1 is MDHEN, CDR2 SYDVKM, per germline. Trimming removed 6 bases at V and 7 bases at J, with 19 bases between. The CDR3 spells CASSTTSPRTNEQFF. Written as DNA, the CDR3 is TGTGCCAGCAGCACTACTAGCCCGAGGACGAATGAGCAGTTCTTC.

This clonotype was recorded at least ten times. The chain uses TRBV11-1 and TRBJ2-1, with TRBD2 matching over 7 bases. This CDR3 has 14 residues. Germline V gene sequence: CDR1 SGHAT, CDR2 FQDESV (reference sequence). Losses at the gene ends were 3 bases for V and 7 bases for J; bases not matched to a gene: 6. CDR3 sequence: CASSLAGAGNEQFF. CDR3 coding DNA: TGTGCCAGCAGCTTGGCGGGAGCGGGTAATGAGCAGTTCTTC.

The chain joins TRBV24-1 to TRBJ2-1; a weak D match, TRBD2 (6 bases). V was trimmed by 4 bases and J by 12 bases, leaving 24 bases between them. This CDR3 contains 16 residues. Germline assignment: CDR1 KGHDR and CDR2 SFDVKD. CDR3 DNA sequence: TGTGCCACCAGTGACCCAATTAGCGGTACAATGATCGGGCAGTTCTTC. Translation gives CATSDPISGTMIGQFF.

The table lists this clonotype with many counts. The CDR3 nucleotides are TGCGCCAGCACCGACAGCTTGAACACTGAAGCTTTCTTT. It translates to CASTDSLNTEAFF. The rearrangement uses TRBV5-1 and TRBJ1-1, with D possibly matching TRBD1 (5 bases). The CDR3 sequence is 13 residues long. With 6 bases removed from V and 0 bases from J, the gap between germline ends came to 9 bases. Germline CDR1 reads SGHRS; CDR2 reads YFSETQ. The full variable domain, with the rest looked up from reference TRBV5-1 and TRBJ1-1, is KAGVTQTPRYLIKTRGQQVTLSCSPISGHRSVSWYQQTPGQGLQFLFEYFSETQRNKGNFPGRFSGRQFSNSRSEMNVSTLELGDSALYLCASTDSLNTEAFFGQGTRLTVV.

In its sample, this clonotype was seen a few times. V is TRBV5-1 and J is TRBJ2-4; unclear D gene. V was clipped by 0 bases and J by 6 bases, with 7 bases between them. The CDR3 extends over 13 amino acids. Germline V gives CDR1 SGHRS, CDR2 YFSETQ. The CDR3 DNA follows: TGCGCCAGCAGCTTGGGCCAGTCAAACATTCAGTACTTC. Translated: CASSLGQSNIQYF.

The chain's CDR3 is CASSTRQGQGNIQYF. The CDR3 DNA follows: TGTGCCAGCAGCACTCGACAGGGCCAAGGAAACATTCAGTACTTC. The rearrangement uses TRBV11-2 and TRBJ2-4; 7 nucleotides line up with TRBD1. V gave up 5 bases and J gave up 6 bases; unmatched junction bases: 10. CDR3 size: 15 residues. Germline assignment: CDR1 SGHAT and CDR2 FQNNGV.

This clonotype was recorded a few times. The chain recombines TRBV20-1 with TRBJ2-5, with 10 nucleotides matching TRBD2. This CDR3 comprises 17 residues. The V gene's germline CDR1 is DFQATT and CDR2 SNEGSKA (reference sequence). The ends lost 0 bases at V and 7 bases at J; junction bases unmatched: 14. The CDR3: CSARDRSGAGGPVTQYF. The CDR3 DNA reads TGCAGTGCTAGAGATCGATCAGGAGCGGGAGGGCCTGTGACCCAGTACTTC.

This clonotype appeared a few times. The chain uses TRBV28 and TRBJ2-5; 8 bases are shared with TRBD2. This CDR3 has 11 residues. With V trimmed by 5 bases and J by 13 bases, 6 bases remained unmatched. Per the germline V gene, CDR1 is MDHEN and CDR2 is SYDVKM. The CDR3 region has the DNA TGTGCCAGCAGTGACAGCGGGAGCGGGTACTTC. Its translation: CASSDSGSGYF.

This clonotype has only a few counts. In nucleotides, the CDR3 is TGTGCCAGCAGCTTAGCCTGGGCGGGAGAGCACAATGAAAAACTGTTTTTT. It is translated as CASSLAWAGEHNEKLFF. The V and J genes are TRBV7-8 and TRBJ1-4, with unresolved D. Trimming left V 0 bases short and J 5 bases short, with 16 bases between. The CDR3 totals 17 residues. Germline CDR1 reads SGHVS; CDR2 reads FQNEAQ.

In this sample, this clonotype turned up a few times. The J gene is TRBJ2-3, the V gene TRBV10-2, with a tentative D call TRBD2 (6 bases). The CDR3 consists of 12 residues. From germline, CDR1 is WSHSY and CDR2 SAAADI. V was shortened by 7 bases and J by 4 bases, with 9 bases between the two germline ends. Written as DNA, the CDR3 is TGCGCCAGCAAGACTAGTTCAGATACGCAGTATTTT. Translating gives CASKTSSDTQYF.

This clonotype has ten or more counts. CDR3 amino acids: CASSPAGVWYLGDNEQFF. The CDR3 nucleotides read TGTGCCAGCAGCCCGGCTGGAGTTTGGTATCTTGGGGACAATGAGCAGTTCTTC. V usage is TRBV11-2 and J usage is TRBJ2-1; D gene ambiguous. Germline lookup yields CDR1 SGHAT and CDR2 FQNNGV. Trimming stripped 5 bases from V and 5 bases from J, with 25 bases between. The CDR3 consists of 18 residues.

This clonotype was picked up a small number of times. The gene calls are TRBV28 and TRBJ2-2; 7 bases match TRBD1. V lost 8 bases to trimming and J lost 6 bases; unmatched junction nucleotides: 6. This CDR3 spans 13 amino acids. The germline CDR1 and CDR2 sequences are MDHEN and SYDVKM. The CDR3 region has the DNA TGTGCCAGCTCAGGGGGAGACCCCGGGGAGCTGTTTTTT. Residues: CASSGGDPGELFF.

Ten or more counts support this clonotype. V usage is TRBV3-1 and J usage is TRBJ2-1, with TRBD2 matching over 8 bases. This CDR3 comprises 16 residues. The junction had 4 bases not matched to a gene; V was cut back by 1 base and J by 2 bases. CDR1 LGHDT and CDR2 YNNKEL come from the germline V gene (reference sequence). The chain's CDR3 is CASSQGSGRAYNEQFF. The CDR3 nucleotides are TGTGCCAGCAGCCAAGGGTCCGGGAGGGCCTACAATGAGCAGTTCTTC.